Listed below are T cell receptor beta chains from one sample, sequenced in a study of cytomegalovirus exposure and HLA in healthy donors. Clones were read by immunoSEQ multiplex PCR, and TCRdb kept only the in-frame ones, dropping some. The listing contains about 88,000 clones. Input material: PBMCs. The source of these receptors is a girl aged 10 to 17 in good health and CMV-seropositive. Each CDR3 is given with its conserved first and last residue. Each record gives: D gene, J gene, CDR3 length, V gene, CDR3 DNA, CDR3 protein. A D gene is named only where the DNA matches it firmly.

.,TRBJ2-7,14,TRBV6-5,TGTGCCAGCAGCCGGGGAGGCCCCGTCTACGAGCAGTACTTC,CASSRGGPVYEQYF
.,TRBJ2-3,14,TRBV11-3,TGTGCCAGCAGTTACGTGGCAGACACAGATACGCAGTATTTT,CASSYVADTDTQYF
.,TRBJ1-5,15,TRBV9,TGTGCCAGCAGCGTATACCCGGGAGGCAATCAGCCCCAGCATTTT,CASSVYPGGNQPQHF
TRBD1,TRBJ2-3,14,TRBV19,TGTGCCAGTAGTCACCGGGACAGGGGAGATACGCAGTATTTT,CASSHRDRGDTQYF
.,TRBJ2-1,13,TRBV9,TGTGCCAGCTCCGGGATGACCTACAATGAGCAGTTCTTC,CASSGMTYNEQFF
.,TRBJ1-5,12,TRBV10-3,TGTGCCATCAGTGCATCCAATCAGCCCCAGCATTTT,CAISASNQPQHF
.,TRBJ2-4,13,TRBV9,TGTGCCAGCAGCGTAGAGGGGGGGAACATTCAGTACTTC,CASSVEGGNIQYF
.,TRBJ2-3,12,TRBV10-3,TGTGCCACCTCCTCGCCGGGAGATACGCAGTATTTT,CATSSPGDTQYF
TRBD1,TRBJ1-6,17,TRBV4-3,TGCGCCAGCAGCCAAGATACCAGGGGGTTAAATAATTCACCCCTCCACTTT,CASSQDTRGLNNSPLHF
TRBD1,TRBJ1-1,12,TRBV6-1,TGTGCCAGCTACAGGGGTAGCACTGAAGCTTTCTTT,CASYRGSTEAFF
TRBD2,TRBJ2-3,18,TRBV18,TGTGCCAGCTCACCACCGGTTAGCGGGGGATATGGCACAGATACGCAGTATTTT,CASSPPVSGGYGTDTQYF
.,TRBJ1-3,16,TRBV30,TGTGCCTGGGGGGGTCAAGGGGGAATTGCTGGAAACACCATATATTTT,CAWGGQGGIAGNTIYF
TRBD2,TRBJ2-7,16,TRBV5-6,TGTGCCAGCAGCTTGATTAGCGGGGGGTCCCCCTACGAGCAGTACTTC,CASSLISGGSPYEQYF
TRBD2,TRBJ2-3,15,TRBV2,TGTGCCAGCAGATTCTCTACTAGCGGCACAGATACGCAGTATTTT,CASRFSTSGTDTQYF
.,TRBJ2-4,11,TRBV19,TGTGCCAGTAGTATAGGGGCCTATCAGTACTTC,CASSIGAYQYF
.,TRBJ2-3,17,TRBV18,TGTGCCAGCTCGCCCACCTTAGGGGCCGCCGCTTCAGATAAGCAGTATTTT,CASSPTLGAAASDKQYF
TRBD1,TRBJ1-5,15,TRBV28,TGTGCCAGCAGTTTGTACACAGGGGGTAATCAGCCCCAGCATTTT,CASSLYTGGNQPQHF
TRBD1,TRBJ1-5,15,TRBV7-2,TGTGCCAGCAGCCGACGGGACAGCTGGGGACAGCCCCAGCATTTT,CASSRRDSWGQPQHF
.,TRBJ2-5,14,TRBV11-2,TGTGCCAGCAGCTTGGGTACAGCTCAAGAGACCCAGTACTTC,CASSLGTAQETQYF
.,TRBJ2-5,14,TRBV7-6,TGTGCCAGCAGCTTAGGACAAGACCAAGAGACCCAGTACTTC,CASSLGQDQETQYF
.,TRBJ2-7,14,TRBV9,TGTGCCAGCAGCGTCGCGACAGCTACCTACGAGCAGTACTTC,CASSVATATYEQYF
TRBD1,TRBJ2-7,15,TRBV4-3,TGCGCCAGCAGCCACCTTGGACAGGATTCCTACGAGCAGTACTTC,CASSHLGQDSYEQYF
.,TRBJ1-1,11,TRBV2,TGTGCCAGCAGCAGACACGGTCTGGCTTTCTTT,CASSRHGLAFF
.,TRBJ1-1,13,TRBV11-2,TGTGCCAGCAGCTTAACAGGGCTTGATGAAGCTTTCTTT,CASSLTGLDEAFF
.,TRBJ1-1,15,TRBV6-5,TGTGCCAGCAGTTACCATCAGGCCCAGAATACTGAAGCTTTCTTT,CASSYHQAQNTEAFF
.,TRBJ1-2,11,TRBV30,TGTGCCTGGAGTCGCCCATACAACTACACCTTC,CAWSRPYNYTF
.,TRBJ2-1,13,TRBV15,TGTGCCACCAGCAGAGGACAGTACAATGAGCAGTTCTTC,CATSRGQYNEQFF
TRBD2,TRBJ2-1,17,TRBV19,TGTGCCAGTAGTAGGACTAGCGGGGATAGCTCCTACAATGAGCAGTTCTTC,CASSRTSGDSSYNEQFF
.,TRBJ1-5,12,TRBV6-6,TGTGCCAGCAGCCGCCGGGATCAGCCCCAGCATTTT,CASSRRDQPQHF
.,TRBJ2-7,15,TRBV25-1,TGTGCCAGCAGTGAAAGGAGCGGGCGATCCTACGAGCAGTACTTC,CASSERSGRSYEQYF
.,TRBJ1-5,13,TRBV30,TGTGCCTGGAGTATAGGGATCCAGGGGCCCCAGCATTTT,CAWSIGIQGPQHF
.,TRBJ2-2,15,TRBV11-1,TGTGCCAGCAGCATTCCCGCTGGGGGGACCGGGGAGCTGTTTTTT,CASSIPAGGTGELFF
.,TRBJ1-2,14,TRBV10-3,TGTGCCATCAGTGACCAAGACAGCGACTATGGCTACACCTTC,CAISDQDSDYGYTF
.,TRBJ1-2,16,TRBV7-9,TGTGCCAGCAGCTCCGCCCGACACAGACCTAACTATGGCTACACCTTC,CASSSARHRPNYGYTF
TRBD2,TRBJ2-1,14,TRBV9,TGTGCCAGCAGCGTAGGGTGGGGGGGACCGGAGCAGTTCTTC,CASSVGWGGPEQFF
TRBD1,TRBJ1-6,16,TRBV2,TGTGCCAGCACCGGGACAGGGGGCCCCTATAATTCACCCCTCCACTTT,CASTGTGGPYNSPLHF
.,TRBJ1-6,16,TRBV18,TGTGCCAGCTCACCATCGAGGGTCTCCTATAATTCACCCCTCCACTTT,CASSPSRVSYNSPLHF
TRBD1,TRBJ1-1,14,TRBV19,TGTGCCACCACAACCACAGGGGGCTGGACTGAAGCTTTCTTT,CATTTTGGWTEAFF
TRBD1,TRBJ1-1,16,TRBV28,TGTGCCAGCAGCCTCCCCCCCGGACAGGGAGACACTGAAGCTTTCTTT,CASSLPPGQGDTEAFF